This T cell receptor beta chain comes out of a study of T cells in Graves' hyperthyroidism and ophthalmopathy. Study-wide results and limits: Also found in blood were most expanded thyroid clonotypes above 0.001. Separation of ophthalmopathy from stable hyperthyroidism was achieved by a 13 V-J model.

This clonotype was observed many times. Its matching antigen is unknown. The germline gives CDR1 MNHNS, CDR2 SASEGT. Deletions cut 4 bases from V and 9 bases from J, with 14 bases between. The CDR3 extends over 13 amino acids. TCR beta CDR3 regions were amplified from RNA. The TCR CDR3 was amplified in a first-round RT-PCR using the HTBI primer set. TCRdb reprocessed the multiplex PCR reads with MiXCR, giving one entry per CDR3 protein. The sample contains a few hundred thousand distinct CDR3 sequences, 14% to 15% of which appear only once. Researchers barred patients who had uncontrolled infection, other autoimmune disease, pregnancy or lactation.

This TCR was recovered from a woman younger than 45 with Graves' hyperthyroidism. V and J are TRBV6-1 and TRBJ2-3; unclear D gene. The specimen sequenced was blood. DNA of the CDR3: TGTGCCAGCAGTGCCTCTGACGGGTACACGCAGTATTTT. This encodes CASSASDGYTQYF.